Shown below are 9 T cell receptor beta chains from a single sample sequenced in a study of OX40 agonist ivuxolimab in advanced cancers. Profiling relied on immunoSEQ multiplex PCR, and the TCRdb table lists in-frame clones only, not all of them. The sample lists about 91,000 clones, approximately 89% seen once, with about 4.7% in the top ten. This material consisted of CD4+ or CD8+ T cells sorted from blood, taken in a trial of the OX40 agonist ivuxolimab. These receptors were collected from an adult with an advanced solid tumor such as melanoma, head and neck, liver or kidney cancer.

CDR3 sequence: CASSEPGQLTEQFF. The CDR3 nucleotides are TGTGCCAGCAGCGAACCGGGACAGTTAACTGAGCAGTTCTTC. The chain has TRBV6-1 and TRBJ2-1; 7 positions agree with TRBD1. V shed 6 bases, J shed 9 bases, and the junction held 11 bases outside the gene matches. Per germline, CDR1 MNHNS and CDR2 SASEGT. CDR3 length: 14 amino acids.

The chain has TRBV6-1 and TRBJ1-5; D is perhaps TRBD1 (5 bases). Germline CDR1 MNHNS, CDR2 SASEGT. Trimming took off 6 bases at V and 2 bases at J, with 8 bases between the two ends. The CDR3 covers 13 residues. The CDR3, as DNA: TGTGCCAGCAGAGTGGGGGGCAATCAGCCCCAGCATTTT. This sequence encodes CASRVGGNQPQHF.

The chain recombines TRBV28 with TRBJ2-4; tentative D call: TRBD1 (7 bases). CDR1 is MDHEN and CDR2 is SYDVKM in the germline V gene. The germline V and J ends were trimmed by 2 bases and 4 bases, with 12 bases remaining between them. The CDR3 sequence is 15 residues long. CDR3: CASSLRGTVKNIQYF. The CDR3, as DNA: TGTGCCAGCAGTTTACGGGGGACAGTAAAAAACATTCAGTACTTC.

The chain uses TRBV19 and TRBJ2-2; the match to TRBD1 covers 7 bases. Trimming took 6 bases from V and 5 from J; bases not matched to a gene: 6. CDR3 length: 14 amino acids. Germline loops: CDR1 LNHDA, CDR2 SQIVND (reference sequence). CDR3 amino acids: CASRFDRETGELFF. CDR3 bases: TGTGCCAGTAGATTCGACAGGGAGACCGGGGAGCTGTTTTTT.

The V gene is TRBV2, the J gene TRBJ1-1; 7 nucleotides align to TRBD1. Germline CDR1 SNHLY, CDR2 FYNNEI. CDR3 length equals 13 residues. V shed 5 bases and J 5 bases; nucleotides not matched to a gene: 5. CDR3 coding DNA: TGTGCCAGCAGTAAGACAGGGAGGACTGAAGCTTTCTTT. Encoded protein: CASSKTGRTEAFF.

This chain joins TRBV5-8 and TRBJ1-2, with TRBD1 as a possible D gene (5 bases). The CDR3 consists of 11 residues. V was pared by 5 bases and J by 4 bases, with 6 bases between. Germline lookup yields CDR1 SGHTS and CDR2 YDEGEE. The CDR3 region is CASRDSYGYTF. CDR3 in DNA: TGTGCCAGCAGAGACAGCTATGGCTACACCTTC.

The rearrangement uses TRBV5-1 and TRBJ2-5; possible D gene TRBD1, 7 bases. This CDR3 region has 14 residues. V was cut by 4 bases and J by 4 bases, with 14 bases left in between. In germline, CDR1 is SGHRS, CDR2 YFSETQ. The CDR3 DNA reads TGCGCCAGCAGCGATCGACAGGGAGGAGAGACCCAGTACTTC. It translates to CASSDRQGGETQYF. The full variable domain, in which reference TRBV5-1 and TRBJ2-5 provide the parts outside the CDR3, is KAGVTQTPRYLIKTRGQQVTLSCSPISGHRSVSWYQQTPGQGLQFLFEYFSETQRNKGNFPGRFSGRQFSNSRSEMNVSTLELGDSALYLCASSDRQGGETQYFGPGTRLLVL.

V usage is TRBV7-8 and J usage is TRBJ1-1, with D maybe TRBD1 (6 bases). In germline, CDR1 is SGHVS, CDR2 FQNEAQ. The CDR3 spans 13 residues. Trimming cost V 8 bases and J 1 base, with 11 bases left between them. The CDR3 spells CASGNRENTEAFF. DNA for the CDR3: TGTGCCAGCGGAAACAGGGAGAACACTGAAGCTTTCTTT.

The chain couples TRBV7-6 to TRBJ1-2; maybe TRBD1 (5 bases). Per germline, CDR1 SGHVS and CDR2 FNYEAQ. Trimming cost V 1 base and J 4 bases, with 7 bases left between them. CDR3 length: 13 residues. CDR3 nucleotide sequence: TGTGCCAGCAGCTTAGGCAGGGCCTATGGCTACACCTTC. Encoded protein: CASSLGRAYGYTF.